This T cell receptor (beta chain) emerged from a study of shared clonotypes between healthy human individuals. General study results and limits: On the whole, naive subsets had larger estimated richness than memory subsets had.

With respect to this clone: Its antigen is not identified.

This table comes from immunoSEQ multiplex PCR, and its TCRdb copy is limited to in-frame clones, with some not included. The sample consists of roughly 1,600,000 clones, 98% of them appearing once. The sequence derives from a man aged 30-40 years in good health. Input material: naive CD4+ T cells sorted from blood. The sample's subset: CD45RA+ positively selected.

CDR3 coding DNA: TGTGCCAGCAGCCCTCCCGGACTAGCTCGGGCGGAGACCCAGTACTTC. Its protein product is CASSPPGLARAETQYF. V and J are TRBV7-2 and TRBJ2-5, with 8 positions matching TRBD2. The CDR3 totals 16 residues. The germline gives CDR1 SGHTA, CDR2 FQGNSA. The trim removed 5 bases at V and 5 bases at J, leaving 13 bases unmatched.